These 21 T cell receptor beta chains came from one sample sequenced in a study of blood T cell repertoires in COVID-19. TCRdb's copy holds only in-frame clones and misses some; the assay was immunoSEQ multiplex PCR. The sample has more than 65,000 clones; around 83% are singletons. The sample was peripheral blood. These receptors originate from a woman between 45 and 65 years old with acute or convalescent COVID-19.

The gene calls are TRBV25-1 and TRBJ2-7; 8 positions match TRBD1. CDR3 length equals 16 residues. The J segment lost 6 bases and the V segment lost 4 bases, leaving 14 bases of the junction unmatched. The germline gives CDR1 MGHDK, CDR2 SYGVNS. The CDR3 nucleotides are TGTGCCAGCAGTGGTCTAGCCGGGACAGGCCCCCTCGAGCAGTACTTC. Amino acids: CASSGLAGTGPLEQYF.

In DNA, the CDR3 is TGTGCCAGCATGGACAAGTTCTACGAGCAGTACTTC. Amino acid sequence: CASMDKFYEQYF. The V gene is TRBV27, the J gene TRBJ2-7, with D perhaps TRBD1 (5 bases). Between the trimmed V and J ends, which lost 7 bases and 3 bases, there was a span of 10 bases. Germline lookup yields CDR1 MNHEY and CDR2 SMNVEV (reference sequence). This CDR3 has 12 amino acids.

The chain joins TRBV6-2 or TRBV6-3 to TRBJ2-4; TRBD2 agrees at 8 bases. V gave up 6 bases and J gave up 4 bases; unmatched junction bases: 8. Germline CDR1 is MNHEY and CDR2 is SVGEGT. This CDR3 comprises 15 residues. In nucleotides, the CDR3 is TGTGCCAGCAGCAGGCCGGGAGGGGGGAAAAACATTCAGTACTTC. Translating gives CASSRPGGGKNIQYF.

This chain uses TRBV7-2 with TRBJ2-5; 7 bases fit TRBD2. The V segment lost 2 bases and the J segment 7 bases; nucleotides outside the gene matches: 10. The CDR3 runs 15 residues. The germline V gene encodes CDR1 SGHTA and CDR2 FQGNSA. CDR3 in DNA: TGTGCCAGCAGCTTACCCCCAGGACTAGATCGGACCCAGTACTTC. This encodes CASSLPPGLDRTQYF.

The rearrangement links TRBV3-1 (or the pseudogene TRBV3-2) to TRBJ2-1; 9 nucleotides line up with TRBD2. V shed 7 bases, J shed 9 bases, and the junction held 16 bases outside the gene matches. The CDR3 spans 16 residues. CDR1 and CDR2 (germline): LGHDT, YNNKEL (reference sequence). The CDR3 DNA is TGTGCCAGCACCGCAAGTGGCGGGAGGGCCTCATCTGAGCAGTTCTTC. Protein product: CASTASGGRASSEQFF.

With respect to this clone: Additional DNA sequences in this sample encode the identical CDR3. The CDR3 coding sequence is TGTGCCAGCAGCGCGGGGCAGGGATTCGGTTCACCCCTCCACTTT. Translated: CASSAGQGFGSPLHF. The rearrangement joins TRBV5-4 to TRBJ1-6, with a weak D call TRBD1 (5 bases). Between the trimmed V and J ends, which lost 4 bases and 9 bases, there was a span of 17 bases. From germline, CDR1 is SGHNT and CDR2 YYREEE (reference sequence). There are 15 residues in the CDR3.

V usage is TRBV9 and J usage is TRBJ1-1; D is perhaps TRBD1 (5 bases). The V and J ends lost 0 bases and 8 bases respectively, with 11 bases between them. Germline V gene sequence: CDR1 SGDLS, CDR2 YYNGEE. This CDR3 region has 13 residues. The CDR3 DNA reads as TGTGCCAGCAGCGTAGGTCCAGGGTCGGAAGCTTTCTTT. Residues: CASSVGPGSEAFF.

This clone was seen just once. The chain joins TRBV15 to TRBJ2-5; 9 positions agree with TRBD1. The CDR3 runs to 15 residues. Germline CDR1 reads LNHNV; CDR2 reads YYDKDF (reference sequence). V was pared by 2 bases and J by 2 bases, with 3 bases of the junction left unmatched. The CDR3 here is CATSRRGQGQETQYF. CDR3 nucleotides: TGTGCCACCAGCAGAAGGGGACAGGGACAAGAGACCCAGTACTTC. Drawing the rest from reference TRBV15 and TRBJ2-5, the complete variable domain is DAMVIQNPRYQVTQFGKPVTLSCSQTLNHNVMYWYQQKSSQAPKLLFHYYDKDFNNEADTPDNFQSRRPNTSFCFLDIRSPGLGDTAMYLCATSRRGQGQETQYFGPGTRLLVL.

The V and J genes are TRBV2 and TRBJ2-7; TRBD2 might be the D (6 bases). In germline, CDR1 is SNHLY, CDR2 FYNNEI. There are 14 residues in the CDR3. Trimming removed 1 base at V and 2 bases at J, with 9 bases between. The CDR3 DNA follows: TGTGCCAGCAGTGAAGGGAGGGTCCCCTACGAGCAGTACTTC. Its translation: CASSEGRVPYEQYF.

The V call is TRBV5-1, the J call TRBJ1-4, with 10 bases fitting TRBD1. This CDR3 is built from 15 residues. Germline lookup yields CDR1 SGHRS and CDR2 YFSETQ. V was clipped by 0 bases and J by 5 bases; unmatched bases: 1. The CDR3 DNA reads TGCGCCAGCAGCTTGGCGGACAGGGGGAATGAAAAACTGTTTTTT. It specifies CASSLADRGNEKLFF.

The CDR3 nucleotides are TGCAGTGCTAGAGATGACAGGGGCTACACCTTC. Its translation: CSARDDRGYTF. The chain joins TRBV20-1 to TRBJ1-2; D is perhaps TRBD1 (6 bases). Trimming took off 0 bases at V and 8 bases at J, with 7 bases between the two ends. Per germline, CDR1 DFQATT and CDR2 SNEGSKA (reference sequence). CDR3 size: 11 residues.

This chain links TRBV18 with TRBJ1-2, with unresolved D. The germline V and J ends were trimmed by 4 bases and 5 bases, with 11 bases remaining between them. Germline CDR1 KGHSH, CDR2 LQKENI. CDR3 length: 13 residues. The CDR3: CASSLQDGYGYTF. As DNA, the CDR3 is TGTGCCAGCTCACTCCAGGATGGGTATGGCTACACCTTC.

This clone appeared a few times. The chain combines TRBV5-4 with TRBJ1-2, with a possible D match to TRBD1 (6 bases). The CDR3 length is 15 residues. The V gene's germline CDR1 is SGHNT and CDR2 YYREEE (reference sequence). V lost 0 bases and J 6 bases, leaving 15 bases between the germline ends. The CDR3 DNA sequence: TGTGCCAGCAGCTTGGTAGCAGGGGAAAAGCATGGCTACACCTTC. Encoded protein: CASSLVAGEKHGYTF.

A single count supports this clone. The chain is built from TRBV28 and TRBJ2-1; D is uncertain. The V end was cut by 5 bases, the J end by 10 bases, with 18 bases between. The CDR3 is 14 residues long. Germline V gene data show CDR1 as MDHEN and CDR2 as SYDVKM. CDR3 coding DNA: TGTGCCAGCAGTCTCCCCTCGCTCACAACCGAGCAGTTCTTC. Amino acid sequence: CASSLPSLTTEQFF.

This clone was detected a few times. V is TRBV13 and J is TRBJ1-2; a possible D gene is TRBD1 (6 bases). Germline CDR1 PRHDT, CDR2 FYEKMQ (reference sequence). The CDR3 is made up of 16 amino acids. The germline V and J ends were trimmed by 5 bases and 3 bases, with 19 bases remaining between them. The CDR3 reads CASSPPWTDNDYGYTF. The CDR3 DNA sequence: TGTGCCAGCAGCCCCCCTTGGACAGACAATGACTATGGCTACACCTTC.

The V and J genes are TRBV6-5 and TRBJ2-2; 8 bases are shared with TRBD1. CDR3 length equals 15 residues. V lost 8 bases to trimming and J lost 4 bases; unmatched junction nucleotides: 9. Germline V gives CDR1 MNHEY, CDR2 SVGAGI. The CDR3 is CASLNRGKGTGELFF. The CDR3 DNA reads TGTGCCAGCCTGAACAGGGGGAAGGGCACCGGGGAGCTGTTTTTT.

CDR3 nucleotide sequence: TGTGCCATCAGTGGCGGGAGGGTGGGAGAGACCCAGTACTTC. This gives the protein CAISGGRVGETQYF. This chain connects TRBV10-3 to TRBJ2-5; TRBD2 matches 9 bases. CDR1 is ENHRY and CDR2 is SYGVKD in the germline V gene. Trimming at V came to 4 bases and at J to 4 bases, leaving 4 bases not matched to a gene. This CDR3 contains 14 residues.

This chain uses TRBV6-5 with TRBJ1-5, with unresolved D. Trimming took 5 bases from V and 0 from J, leaving 8 bases between them. From germline, CDR1 is MNHEY and CDR2 SVGAGI. The CDR3 has 14 residues. CDR3 DNA sequence: TGTGCCAGCAGTACAGTGTATAGCAATCAGCCCCAGCATTTT. This translates into CASSTVYSNQPQHF.

The J gene is TRBJ2-2, the V gene TRBV28; 11 bases map to TRBD2. Germline CDR1 is MDHEN and CDR2 is SYDVKM. V was pared by 6 bases and J by 7 bases, with 10 bases of the junction left unmatched. This CDR3 has 16 amino acids. The CDR3 reads CASSRRLTSGIGELFF. The CDR3 coding sequence is TGTGCCAGCAGCCGACGTCTGACTAGCGGGATCGGGGAGCTGTTTTTT.

This clone appeared a few times. The rearrangement uses TRBV6-5 and TRBJ2-1; 9 nucleotides agree with TRBD1. V lost 4 bases, J lost 12 bases, and 13 bases stayed unmatched. CDR3 length equals 15 residues. Per germline, CDR1 MNHEY and CDR2 SVGAGI. The CDR3 reads CASSSPGQGALVQFF. CDR3 sequence (DNA): TGTGCCAGCAGTTCCCCGGGACAGGGAGCTTTGGTGCAGTTCTTC.

This chain's CDR3 is CASSLGRNTEAFF. The DNA of the CDR3 is TGTGCCAGCTCTTTAGGGAGGAACACTGAAGCTTTCTTT. The V gene is TRBV6-5, the J gene TRBJ1-1; D is uncertain. From germline, CDR1 is MNHEY and CDR2 SVGAGI. V was pared by 8 bases and J by 1 base, with 11 bases between. CDR3 length equals 13 residues.